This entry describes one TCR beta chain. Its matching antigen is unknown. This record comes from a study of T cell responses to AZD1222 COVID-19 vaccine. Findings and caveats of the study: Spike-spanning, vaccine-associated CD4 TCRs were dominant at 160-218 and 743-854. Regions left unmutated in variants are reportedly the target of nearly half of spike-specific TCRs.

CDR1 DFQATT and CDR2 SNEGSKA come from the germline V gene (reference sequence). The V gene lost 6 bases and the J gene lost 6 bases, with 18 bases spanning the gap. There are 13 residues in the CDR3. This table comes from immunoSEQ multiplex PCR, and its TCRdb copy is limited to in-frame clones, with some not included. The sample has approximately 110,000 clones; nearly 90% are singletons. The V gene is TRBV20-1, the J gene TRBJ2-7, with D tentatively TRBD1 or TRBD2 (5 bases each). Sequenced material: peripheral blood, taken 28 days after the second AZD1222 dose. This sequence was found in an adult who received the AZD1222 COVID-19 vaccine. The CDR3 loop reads CSASKIGTSEQYF. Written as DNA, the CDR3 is TGCAGTGCCAGTAAAATCGGGACCTCCGAGCAGTACTTC.